These 27 T cell receptor beta chains were all obtained from the same sample, sequenced in a study of blood T cell repertoires in COVID-19. Here immunoSEQ multiplex PCR was the method, and the copy in TCRdb shows in-frame clones only, minus some. The sample yields a few hundred thousand clones, about nine tenths seen once. Sequenced material: peripheral blood. These receptors came from a man aged 18 to 35 with active or convalescent COVID-19.

V is TRBV3-1 (or the pseudogene TRBV3-2) and J is TRBJ2-3, with 10 bases matching TRBD2. The CDR3 contains 21 residues. Germline CDR1 and CDR2: LGHDT and YNNKEL (reference sequence). Losses at the gene ends were 2 bases for V and 3 bases for J; bases not matched to a gene: 20. Here the CDR3 reads CASSQNLGRSGGASSTDTQYF. DNA for the CDR3: TGTGCCAGCAGCCAAAACCTCGGGAGGAGCGGGGGGGCCTCCAGTACAGATACGCAGTATTTT.

This clone turned up a few times. The V and J genes are TRBV19 and TRBJ2-3; 9 nucleotides align to TRBD2. Germline V gene sequence: CDR1 LNHDA, CDR2 SQIVND (reference sequence). This CDR3 spans 16 amino acids. Trimming cost V 7 bases and J 4 bases; bases outside gene matches: 12. CDR3 residues: CASTQGSGSFADTQYF. The CDR3 nucleotides are TGTGCCAGTACCCAGGGTAGCGGGAGTTTCGCAGATACGCAGTATTTT.

The table lists this clone with a few counts. V usage is TRBV5-1 and J usage is TRBJ1-2; 10 nucleotides match TRBD1. The CDR3 loop spans 17 amino acids. The germline V gene encodes CDR1 SGHRS and CDR2 YFSETQ. The ends lost 5 bases at V and 0 bases at J; junction bases unmatched: 10. The DNA for the CDR3 is TGCGCCAGCAGAGTTAATCCCGGGACAGGGGCTAACTATGGCTACACCTTC. Residues: CASRVNPGTGANYGYTF.

This clone came up once. The V gene is TRBV5-1, the J gene TRBJ2-7; D may be TRBD2 (6 bases). This CDR3 is 15 amino acids long. Trimming pared 5 bases from V and 6 bases from J, leaving 21 bases between. Germline CDR1 reads SGHRS; CDR2 reads YFSETQ. The CDR3 bases are TGCGCCAGCAGTTGGGGGACGGGTTGGAGGGGCGAGCAGTACTTC. Translating gives CASSWGTGWRGEQYF.

This rearrangement joins TRBV3-1 (or the pseudogene TRBV3-2) to TRBJ2-1, with 13 bases matching TRBD2. This CDR3 region has 17 residues. Germline CDR1 is LGHDT and CDR2 is YNNKEL (reference sequence). The trim removed 5 bases at V and 5 bases at J, leaving 9 bases unmatched. The chain's CDR3 is CASSFPSGTSGNNEQFF. CDR3 nucleotide sequence: TGTGCCAGCAGCTTCCCATCCGGGACTAGCGGGAACAATGAGCAGTTCTTC.

This sequence joins TRBV27 and TRBJ2-7; D uncertain. The germline CDR1 and CDR2 sequences are MNHEY and SMNVEV (reference sequence). Trimming cost V 5 bases and J 6 bases, with 14 bases left between them. The CDR3 has 13 amino acids. The CDR3 DNA follows: TGTGCCAGCAGTCCTGACCGACTCGGCGAGCAGTACTTC. Residues: CASSPDRLGEQYF.

J is TRBJ2-3 and V is TRBV5-5; TRBD1 matches at 9 bases. The germline V gene encodes CDR1 SGHKS and CDR2 YYEKEE (reference sequence). V lost 0 bases, J lost 4 bases, and 3 bases stayed unmatched. CDR3 length equals 15 residues. The CDR3, as DNA: TGTGCCAGCAGCTTGGGGACAGGGGAGCCAGATACGCAGTATTTT. It is translated as CASSLGTGEPDTQYF.

V gene TRBV9 combines with J gene TRBJ1-6; D unresolved. This CDR3 is 15 amino acids long. Trimming pared 2 bases from V and 10 bases from J, leaving 16 bases between. Germline lookup yields CDR1 SGDLS and CDR2 YYNGEE. The CDR3 DNA follows: TGTGCCAGCAGCGTCGACGGCTCGGTCAGGTCACCCCTCCACTTT. It encodes CASSVDGSVRSPLHF.

This clone was observed once. The CDR3 region is CASSRRDRSTDTQYF. The CDR3 DNA is TGTGCCAGCAGCCGCCGGGACAGAAGCACAGATACGCAGTATTTT. V and J are TRBV7-6 and TRBJ2-3; 7 positions match TRBD1. Germline values: CDR1 SGHVS, CDR2 FNYEAQ. The CDR3 sequence is 15 residues long. Unmatched junction bases numbered 5, after V lost 5 bases and J lost 0 bases.

The chain links TRBV5-1 to TRBJ2-5, with 9 bases identical to TRBD2. The CDR3 is 17 amino acids. J gave up 1 base and V 4 bases, and 11 bases lay outside the gene matches. Germline values: CDR1 SGHRS, CDR2 YFSETQ. CDR3: CASSPPLAGLFQETQYF. The DNA of the CDR3 is TGCGCCAGCAGCCCCCCCCTAGCGGGACTCTTCCAAGAGACCCAGTACTTC.

The V call is TRBV6-5, the J call TRBJ1-4; D unresolved. CDR1 and CDR2 (germline): MNHEY, SVGAGI. Trimming stripped 4 bases from V and 0 bases from J, with 9 bases between. The CDR3 is made up of 15 amino acids. CDR3 in DNA: TGTGCCAGCAGTTTCCGGGATGCAACTAATGAAAAACTGTTTTTT. Protein sequence: CASSFRDATNEKLFF.

V usage is TRBV5-1 and J usage is TRBJ1-1; D is unresolved. V was pared by 0 bases and J by 11 bases, with 14 bases between. Per the germline V gene, CDR1 is SGHRS and CDR2 is YFSETQ. This CDR3 is 13 amino acids long. As DNA, the CDR3 is TGCGCCAGCAGCTTGGTGGCTGAAAACCCGGCTTTCTTT. Its translation: CASSLVAENPAFF.

Regarding this clone: A read error may explain this, as a much larger clone is one base away. The J gene is TRBJ2-7, the V gene TRBV11-2; D call uncertain. This CDR3 has 13 amino acids. CDR1 is SGHAT, CDR2 FQNNGV, per germline. Trimming removed 1 base at V and 2 bases at J, with 6 bases between. The CDR3 sequence: CASSLGPAYEQYF. CDR3 coding DNA: TGTGCCAGCAGCTTAGGGCCCGCCTACGAGCAGTACTTC.

This sequence joins TRBV7-2 and TRBJ1-5, with no clear D. V was clipped by 1 base and J by 0 bases, with 7 bases between them. The CDR3 is 15 residues long. Germline CDR1 is SGHTA and CDR2 is FQGNSA. The DNA of the CDR3 is TGTGCCAGCAGCTTAGGCGGGAATAGCAATCAGCCCCAGCATTTT. Its protein product is CASSLGGNSNQPQHF.

The V and J genes are TRBV2 and TRBJ1-1; 8 bases fit TRBD1. Germline CDR1 and CDR2: SNHLY and FYNNEI. The trim removed 2 bases at V and 4 bases at J, leaving 3 bases unmatched. The CDR3 has 14 amino acids. CDR3 coding DNA: TGTGCCAGCAGTGAACAGGGGGCTGTCACTGAAGCTTTCTTT. The encoded protein is CASSEQGAVTEAFF.

The chain recombines TRBV10-3 with TRBJ2-2; 7 bases line up with TRBD2. The CDR3 has 15 residues. V shed 8 bases, J shed 2 bases, and the junction held 8 bases outside the gene matches. Germline V gives CDR1 ENHRY, CDR2 SYGVKD. The CDR3 nucleotides are TGTGCCATCCACGCTTCGGGGGGAAACACCGGGGAGCTGTTTTTT. Amino acid sequence: CAIHASGGNTGELFF.

The J gene is TRBJ2-5, the V gene TRBV2; D is perhaps TRBD1 (6 bases). Germline V gives CDR1 SNHLY, CDR2 FYNNEI. The CDR3 sequence is 13 residues long. Between the trimmed V and J ends, which lost 8 bases and 9 bases, there was a span of 19 bases. The CDR3 DNA sequence: TGTGCCAGCGAAAAACAGGGTCTAGGGGCCCAGTACTTC. Translated: CASEKQGLGAQYF. Filled out from reference TRBV2 and TRBJ2-5, the complete variable domain reads EPEVTQTPSHQVTQMGQEVILRCVPISNHLYFYWYRQILGQKVEFLVSFYNNEISEKSEIFDDQFSVERPDGSNFTLKIRSTKLEDSAMYFCASEKQGLGAQYFGPGTRLLVL.

The J gene is TRBJ2-3, the V gene TRBV29-1; D gene unclear. Germline CDR1 SQVTM, CDR2 ANQGSEA. This CDR3 has 12 amino acids. V was trimmed by 0 bases and J by 14 bases, leaving 15 bases between them. This CDR3 reads CSVEDLRRYGYF. Written as DNA, the CDR3 is TGCAGCGTTGAAGATTTACGTCGATACGGGTATTTT.

The chain uses TRBV19 and TRBJ2-2; D gene uncertain. With 2 bases removed from V and 7 bases from J, the gap between germline ends came to 8 bases. This CDR3 comprises 13 residues. The germline V gene has CDR1 LNHDA and CDR2 SQIVND (reference sequence). Here the CDR3 DNA reads TGTGCCAGTAGTATAAACTCTTACGGGGAGCTGTTTTTT. Encoded protein: CASSINSYGELFF.

The chain recombines TRBV28 with TRBJ1-5; no definite D call. The V end was cut by 3 bases, the J end by 6 bases, with 12 bases between. This CDR3 is built from 14 residues. Germline V gene data show CDR1 as MDHEN and CDR2 as SYDVKM. The CDR3 region is CASSLRQHGQPQHF. The CDR3 nucleotides are TGTGCCAGCAGTTTGAGGCAGCACGGTCAGCCCCAGCATTTT.

The chain combines TRBV4-1 with TRBJ1-5; 8 bases map to TRBD1. The CDR3 sequence is 15 residues long. Germline trimming cut 2 bases from V and 6 bases from J; bases unmatched to any gene: 6. Germline values: CDR1 MGHRA, CDR2 YSYEKL. This CDR3 is CASSQISGGIQPQHF. DNA of the CDR3: TGCGCCAGCAGCCAAATCTCAGGGGGCATTCAGCCCCAGCATTTT.

Comment on this clone: The junction and the germline gene differ at one end; a read error may be behind it. This chain links TRBV3-1 (or the pseudogene TRBV3-2) with TRBJ2-7, with TRBD2 matching over 11 bases. Germline V lookup: CDR1 LGHDT, CDR2 YNNKEL (reference sequence). The CDR3 runs to 12 residues. The CDR3 spells CASSHRTSGSHF. Here the CDR3 DNA reads TGTGCCAGCAGCCACCGGACTAGCGGGTCCCACTTC.

The V gene is TRBV5-1, the J gene TRBJ2-5; 12 bases are a match to TRBD2. Germline CDR1 reads SGHRS; CDR2 reads YFSETQ. The J segment lost 5 bases and the V segment lost 4 bases, leaving 12 bases of the junction unmatched. The CDR3 spans 17 residues. CDR3 region: CASSQLSSGGASETQYF. The CDR3 DNA reads as TGCGCCAGCAGCCAGTTATCTAGCGGGGGGGCGTCGGAGACCCAGTACTTC. The full variable domain, its missing parts supplied by reference TRBV5-1 and TRBJ2-5, is KAGVTQTPRYLIKTRGQQVTLSCSPISGHRSVSWYQQTPGQGLQFLFEYFSETQRNKGNFPGRFSGRQFSNSRSEMNVSTLELGDSALYLCASSQLSSGGASETQYFGPGTRLLVL.

The rearrangement joins TRBV29-1 to TRBJ1-2; D possibly corresponds to TRBD1 (6 bases). Germline CDR1 and CDR2: SQVTM and ANQGSEA. The CDR3 has 16 amino acids. V was clipped by 0 bases and J by 5 bases, with 19 bases between them. The chain's CDR3 is CSVEDEASRGGYGYTF. The DNA for the CDR3 is TGCAGCGTTGAAGATGAGGCATCCCGAGGGGGTTATGGCTACACCTTC.

The chain couples TRBV20-1 to TRBJ1-2, with D perhaps TRBD1 (5 bases). CDR1 is DFQATT, CDR2 SNEGSKA, per germline (reference sequence). This CDR3 has 11 amino acids. V was shortened by 4 bases and J by 3 bases, with 6 bases between the two germline ends. CDR3: CSATGDYGYTF. CDR3 in DNA: TGCAGTGCTACGGGGGACTATGGCTACACCTTC.

The chain employs TRBV5-1 and TRBJ2-2; D is unresolved. From germline, CDR1 is SGHRS and CDR2 YFSETQ. This CDR3 comprises 16 residues. Trimming shortened V by 0 bases and J by 0 bases, and 9 bases separated the two germline ends. The CDR3: CASSLGHIANTGELFF. The DNA of the CDR3 is TGCGCCAGCAGCTTGGGTCACATCGCGAACACCGGGGAGCTGTTTTTT.

This clone was seen more than once but under ten times. In DNA, the CDR3 is TGTGCCAGCAGCCCCGGAGGGGCCGGGATTACACTTATCGAGCAGTACTTC. Residues: CASSPGGAGITLIEQYF. V is TRBV7-9 and J is TRBJ2-7; tentatively, D is TRBD2 (6 bases). Germline CDR1 and CDR2: SEHNR and FQNEAQ (reference sequence). V was cut by 5 bases and J by 6 bases, with 26 bases left in between. The CDR3 spans 17 residues.